The 19 T cell receptor beta chains listed next were all sequenced from one sample in a study of T cell repertoires in cytomegalovirus infection. Each CDR3 protein is one row after TCRdb ran MiXCR on the reads. This table holds 250,000 to 300,000 distinct CDR3 sequences, about 25% found once. Sequencing was done on a sample of PBMCs. The receptors originated from a human donor in good health (CMV status not recorded). Some clones in this sample may be carry-over from other donors' samples.

This clonotype was observed a handful of times. The chain recombines TRBV7-9 with TRBJ2-3; D remains unclear. V was trimmed by 5 bases and J by 0 bases, leaving 9 bases between them. CDR3 length: 14 residues. In germline, CDR1 is SEHNR, CDR2 FQNEAQ (reference sequence). CDR3 DNA: TGTGCCAGCAGCGAGACGATGAGCACAGATACGCAGTATTTT. Its translation is CASSETMSTDTQYF.

V usage is TRBV24-1 and J usage is TRBJ1-2; D possibly corresponds to TRBD1 (5 bases). V was pared by 2 bases and J by 8 bases, with 17 bases between. Germline lookup yields CDR1 KGHDR and CDR2 SFDVKD. The CDR3 has 15 residues. This CDR3 is CATSDSTGPWDGYTF. DNA for the CDR3: TGTGCCACCAGTGATTCCACAGGTCCCTGGGACGGCTACACCTTC.

V and J are TRBV14 and TRBJ1-2; 10 bases align to TRBD1. The CDR3 spans 16 residues. Germline V gene lookup returns CDR1 SGHDN and CDR2 FVKESK. V trimming: 2 bases; J trimming: 4 bases; junction bases outside the gene matches: 7. The CDR3 DNA follows: TGTGCCAGCAGCCAACGCCGGGACAGGGGTCTCTATGGCTACACCTTC. This translates into CASSQRRDRGLYGYTF.

The chain carries TRBV7-2 and TRBJ2-4; 14 bases fit TRBD2. Germline V CDR1 and CDR2: SGHTA, FQGNSA. The V gene end was trimmed by 4 bases and the J gene end by 6 bases; junction bases not matched to a gene: 5. The CDR3 is 16 residues long. As DNA, the CDR3 is TGTGCCAGCAGCTCAACCGGGACTAGCGGGAGAAACATTCAGTACTTC. Translation gives CASSSTGTSGRNIQYF. Full variable domain (outside the CDR3, taken from reference TRBV7-2 and TRBJ2-4): GAGVSQSPSNKVTEKGKDVELRCDPISGHTALYWYRQSLGQGLEFLIYFQGNSAPDKSGLPSDRFSAERTGGSVSTLTIQRTQQEDSAVYLCASSSTGTSGRNIQYFGAGTRLSVL.

In regard to this clonotype: Relative to the germline gene, one junction end is altered; a read error may explain this. This sequence joins TRBV7-7 and TRBJ2-1; D may be TRBD2 (7 bases). This CDR3 is built from 16 residues. Germline values: CDR1 SSHAT, CDR2 FNYEAQ (reference sequence). This CDR3 reads CASSPIGGAARNEQFF. The CDR3 region has the DNA TGTGCTAGCAGCCCGATAGGGGGGGCGGCAAGGAATGAGCAGTTCTTC.

This clonotype was counted between two and nine times. The chain couples TRBV7-9 to TRBJ1-5, with 9 bases fitting TRBD1. The J segment lost 6 bases and the V segment lost 5 bases, leaving 8 bases of the junction unmatched. The CDR3 is made up of 15 amino acids. Germline loops: CDR1 SEHNR, CDR2 FQNEAQ (reference sequence). The CDR3 DNA is TGTGCCAGCAGCGAGACCGGGACAGGGACTCAGCCCCAGCATTTT. Its protein is CASSETGTGTQPQHF. The variable domain in full, completed from reference TRBV7-9 and TRBJ1-5, reads DTGVSQNPRHKITKRGQNVTFRCDPISEHNRLYWYRQTLGQGPEFLTYFQNEAQLEKSRLLSDRFSAERPKGSFSTLEIQRTEQGDSAMYLCASSETGTGTQPQHFGDGTRLSIL.

J is TRBJ1-1 and V is TRBV7-2, with D perhaps matching TRBD1 (6 bases). In germline, CDR1 is SGHTA, CDR2 FQGNSA. The CDR3 covers 15 residues. V was trimmed by 5 bases and J by 0 bases, leaving 13 bases between them. In DNA form, the CDR3 reads TGTGCCAGCAGCACGGATGGACAGATGAACACTGAAGCTTTCTTT. As protein: CASSTDGQMNTEAFF. The complete variable domain, with remaining parts taken from reference TRBV7-2 and TRBJ1-1, reads GAGVSQSPSNKVTEKGKDVELRCDPISGHTALYWYRQSLGQGLEFLIYFQGNSAPDKSGLPSDRFSAERTGGSVSTLTIQRTQQEDSAVYLCASSTDGQMNTEAFFGQGTRLTVV.

This chain joins TRBV3-1 and TRBJ2-1; perhaps TRBD1 as D (6 bases). The CDR3 spans 16 residues. Germline CDR1 LGHDT, CDR2 YNNKEL (reference sequence). V lost 0 bases to trimming and J lost 8 bases, with 17 bases between them. CDR3 bases: TGTGCCAGCAGCCAAGATGGGGGCAGAGTTGGCGATGAGCAGTTCTTC. It translates to CASSQDGGRVGDEQFF.

This clonotype has a count of ten or more. The chain recombines TRBV7-2 with TRBJ2-7; D is perhaps TRBD2 (6 bases). The CDR3 has 14 residues. In germline, CDR1 is SGHTA, CDR2 FQGNSA. V dropped 2 bases and J dropped 5 bases, with 13 bases sitting between them. CDR3 sequence reads: CASSLYGSGNEQYF. As DNA, the CDR3 is TGTGCCAGCAGCTTATACGGGAGTGGCAACGAGCAGTACTTC.

There are a few counts of this clonotype. The CDR3 DNA sequence: TGTGCCAGCAGGAGAGGACAGGGGACTACGAGCGGGAGCTCCTACGAGCAGTACTTC. Its translation is CASRRGQGTTSGSSYEQYF. The rearrangement links TRBV2 to TRBJ2-7; tentatively, D is TRBD1 (9 bases). CDR1 is SNHLY, CDR2 FYNNEI, per germline. This CDR3 has 19 amino acids. Trimming removed 6 bases at V and 0 bases at J, with 27 bases between. The whole variable domain, filled in from reference TRBV2 and TRBJ2-7, reads EPEVTQTPSHQVTQMGQEVILRCVPISNHLYFYWYRQILGQKVEFLVSFYNNEISEKSEIFDDQFSVERPDGSNFTLKIRSTKLEDSAMYFCASRRGQGTTSGSSYEQYFGPGTRLTVT.

This clonotype was seen at least ten times. This chain uses TRBV7-8 with TRBJ2-5, with 8 bases aligning to TRBD2. V lost 5 bases to trimming and J lost 4 bases; unmatched junction nucleotides: 18. The CDR3 is 18 residues long. CDR1 is SGHVS and CDR2 is FQNEAQ in the germline V gene. The CDR3 sequence is CASSTGLGGLEIPETQYF. The CDR3 nucleotides read TGTGCCAGCAGCACGGGACTTGGGGGACTAGAGATTCCAGAGACCCAGTACTTC.

The chain employs TRBV11-2 and TRBJ1-2; 10 bases align to TRBD1. Germline CDR1 reads SGHAT; CDR2 reads FQNNGV. There are 16 residues in the CDR3. V was pared by 3 bases and J by 4 bases, with 8 bases of the junction left unmatched. The CDR3: CASSLTTGGEGYGYTF. The CDR3 region has the DNA TGTGCCAGCAGCTTGACGACAGGGGGCGAAGGCTATGGCTACACCTTC.

This clonotype occurred many times. This chain uses TRBV7-2 with TRBJ2-7, with D hard to call. Trimming stripped 5 bases from V and 3 bases from J, with 8 bases between. Germline V gene sequence: CDR1 SGHTA, CDR2 FQGNSA. This CDR3 spans 12 amino acids. The CDR3: CASSLSFYEQYF. The CDR3 DNA sequence: TGTGCCAGCAGCCTCAGTTTCTACGAGCAGTACTTC.

This chain links TRBV5-1 with TRBJ1-1; D might be TRBD1 (6 bases). V gave up 0 bases and J gave up 5 bases, with 11 bases separating them. Germline values: CDR1 SGHRS, CDR2 YFSETQ. The CDR3 loop spans 14 amino acids. The CDR3 DNA is TGCGCCAGCAGCTTGGCCGATCAGGGGACTGAAGCTTTCTTT. Its translation is CASSLADQGTEAFF.

This clonotype was seen more than once but under ten times. The CDR3 coding sequence is TGTGCCAGCAGTGAGGGAGGAACCGTCATCTACGAGCAGTACTTC. Translated: CASSEGGTVIYEQYF. The chain recombines TRBV25-1 with TRBJ2-7; D perhaps matches TRBD2 (6 bases). The CDR3 has 15 residues. The V end was cut by 3 bases, the J end by 3 bases, with 15 bases between. Germline V CDR1 and CDR2: MGHDK, SYGVNS.

This chain uses TRBV24-1 with TRBJ2-1; D not certain. The CDR3 consists of 12 residues. Trimming pared 9 bases from V and 6 bases from J, leaving 11 bases between. The V gene's germline CDR1 is KGHDR and CDR2 SFDVKD. This CDR3 is CATAGLSNEQFF. CDR3 DNA: TGTGCCACCGCTGGCTTGAGCAATGAGCAGTTCTTC.

CDR3 protein: CASSYSLTGLHQPQHF. The CDR3 DNA is TGTGCCAGCAGTTACTCGCTGACAGGCCTACATCAGCCCCAGCATTTT. The gene calls are TRBV6-2 or TRBV6-3 and TRBJ1-5; TRBD1 is a possible D gene (6 bases). Per germline, CDR1 MNHEY and CDR2 SVGEGT. This CDR3 is built from 16 residues. The V and J ends lost 0 bases and 5 bases respectively, with 14 bases between them.

The V gene is TRBV7-9, the J gene TRBJ2-7; D ambiguous. The V gene's germline CDR1 is SEHNR and CDR2 FQNEAQ (reference sequence). Trimming stripped 0 bases from V and 1 base from J, with 7 bases between. This CDR3 is built from 14 residues. This chain's CDR3 is CASSLADLSYEQYF. CDR3 coding DNA: TGTGCCAGCAGCTTAGCTGATTTATCCTACGAGCAGTACTTC.

The J gene is TRBJ2-2, the V gene TRBV7-9, with 11 bases fitting TRBD2. This CDR3 is 18 amino acids long. Germline values: CDR1 SEHNR, CDR2 FQNEAQ (reference sequence). V dropped 5 bases and J dropped 0; count of bases not matched to a gene: 8. This CDR3 reads CASSPWGLAESNTGELFF. CDR3 bases: TGTGCCAGCAGCCCCTGGGGACTAGCGGAGTCGAACACCGGGGAGCTGTTTTTT. Complete variable domain (other parts from reference TRBV7-9 and TRBJ2-2): DTGVSQNPRHKITKRGQNVTFRCDPISEHNRLYWYRQTLGQGPEFLTYFQNEAQLEKSRLLSDRFSAERPKGSFSTLEIQRTEQGDSAMYLCASSPWGLAESNTGELFFGEGSRLTVL.